Sequencing of this T cell receptor (beta chain) was carried out in a study of shared clonotypes between healthy human individuals. Study-wide results and limits: Tissue TCR repertoires likely differ from these blood-only repertoires. In contrast to clonotypes shared by all four donors, non-shared clonotypes had lower generation probabilities. Among the subsets, naive ones generally showed larger estimated richness than memory ones.

Measured with immunoSEQ multiplex PCR; TCRdb has only the in-frame clones, and not every one. The data hold over 300,000 clones, with around 86% observed a single time. Germline V gives CDR1 SGHNT, CDR2 YYREEE (reference sequence). J lost 2 bases, V lost 3 bases, and 6 bases had no gene match. The CDR3 consists of 15 residues. About this clone itself: What it binds is unknown.

The sequenced sample consisted of memory CD8+ T cells sorted from blood. Described subset: CD45RO+ cells pooled with CCR7-negative TemRA cells. The gene calls are TRBV5-4 and TRBJ2-3; 7 positions match TRBD1. This clonotype was obtained from a young man in good health. CDR3 region: CASSSQGSATDTQYF. The CDR3 nucleotides read TGTGCCAGCAGCTCACAGGGGTCTGCCACAGATACGCAGTATTTT.